This entry lists 30 T cell receptor beta chains sequenced from one sample in a study of T cells after yellow fever vaccination. Each CDR3 protein gets one entry after TCRdb re-called the 5' RACE reads with MiXCR. The sample has 150,000 to 200,000 distinct CDR3 sequences; about 6% are singletons. The source material was CD4+ T cells sorted from PBMCs, sampled on the day of the first yellow fever vaccination. These receptors were obtained from a man younger than 35 who received the YFV17D yellow fever vaccine.

About this clonotype: The junction departs from germline at one end; a sequencing error may be responsible. The rearrangement uses TRBV5-6 and TRBJ2-7; unclear D gene. Germline lookup yields CDR1 SGHDT and CDR2 YYEEEE. This CDR3 region has 13 residues. In DNA form, the CDR3 reads TGTGCCATCAGCCCCGGGCTCCTCTACGAGCAGTACTTC. It translates to CAISPGLLYEQYF. The full variable domain, completed using reference TRBV5-6 and TRBJ2-7, is DAGVTQSPTHLIKTRGQQVTLRCSPKSGHDTVSWYQQALGQGPQFIFQYYEEEERQRGNFPDRFSGHQFPNYSSELNVNALLLGDSALYLCAISPGLLYEQYFGPGTRLTVT.

The chain uses TRBV5-1 and TRBJ1-6; no clear D. Between the trimmed V and J ends, which lost 0 bases and 4 bases, there was a span of 8 bases. The CDR3 spans 15 residues. Per germline, CDR1 SGHRS and CDR2 YFSETQ. DNA for the CDR3: TGCGCCAGCAGCTTGGCCATGCGGTATAATTCACCCCTCCACTTT. This translates into CASSLAMRYNSPLHF.

The chain couples TRBV5-1 to TRBJ2-7; 8 bases agree with TRBD1. This CDR3 contains 12 residues. Germline loops: CDR1 SGHRS, CDR2 YFSETQ. Trimming at V came to 4 bases and at J to 6 bases, leaving 3 bases not matched to a gene. As DNA, the CDR3 is TGCGCCAGCAGCCATACAGGGGGCGAGCAGTACTTC. Its translation is CASSHTGGEQYF.

A few counts support this clonotype. The chain joins TRBV6-2 or TRBV6-3 to TRBJ2-1; weak D call: TRBD1 (6 bases). Germline V gene sequence: CDR1 MNHEY, CDR2 SVGEGT. V lost 6 bases and J lost 9, with 9 bases in between. This CDR3 has 11 amino acids. The CDR3 sequence: CASSQGSEQFF. CDR3 bases: TGTGCCAGCAGCCAGGGGAGTGAGCAGTTCTTC.

This clonotype was recorded many times. The chain combines TRBV2 with TRBJ2-2; no reliable D call. V was pared by 8 bases and J by 2 bases, with 15 bases between. Per germline, CDR1 SNHLY and CDR2 FYNNEI. The length of the CDR3 is 15 residues. Here the CDR3 reads CASLSRSLNTGELFF. The CDR3 DNA sequence: TGTGCCAGCCTCTCGCGGTCCTTAAACACCGGGGAGCTGTTTTTT. The variable domain in full, completed from reference TRBV2 and TRBJ2-2, reads EPEVTQTPSHQVTQMGQEVILRCVPISNHLYFYWYRQILGQKVEFLVSFYNNEISEKSEIFDDQFSVERPDGSNFTLKIRSTKLEDSAMYFCASLSRSLNTGELFFGEGSRLTVL.

This clonotype was seen repeatedly, ten times or more. V is TRBV10-2 and J is TRBJ2-5; the D gene could be TRBD1 or TRBD2 (5 bases each). The V end was cut by 0 bases, the J end by 5 bases, with 13 bases between. The CDR3 has 15 amino acids. Germline-derived CDR1 and CDR2 are WSHSY and SAAADI. CDR3 sequence reads: CASSESGGLPETQYF. CDR3 nucleotide sequence: TGCGCCAGCAGTGAGTCTGGGGGTCTTCCGGAGACCCAGTACTTC.

The rearrangement joins TRBV7-8 to TRBJ2-3, with 8 nucleotides matching TRBD2. This CDR3 region has 15 residues. Germline V gives CDR1 SGHVS, CDR2 FQNEAQ. With 4 bases clipped from V and 4 bases from J, the junction kept 7 bases outside the gene matches. The CDR3 sequence is CASSSGGGVADTQYF. The CDR3 DNA follows: TGTGCCAGCAGCTCCGGGGGGGGGGTCGCAGATACGCAGTATTTT.

There are many counts of this clonotype. V usage is TRBV9 and J usage is TRBJ2-5; D remains unclear. The V and J ends lost 0 bases and 3 bases respectively, with 6 bases between them. The CDR3 covers 13 residues. CDR1 is SGDLS and CDR2 is YYNGEE in the germline V gene. CDR3 nucleotide sequence: TGTGCCAGCAGCGTAGGTAGTGAAGAGACCCAGTACTTC. It is translated as CASSVGSEETQYF.

This clonotype was counted ten times or more. The CDR3 region has the DNA TGTGCCACCAGTGCCGCCAGGGGGGATACGCAGTATTTT. Translating it yields CATSAARGDTQYF. The V call is TRBV24-1, the J call TRBJ2-3; TRBD1 aligns across 7 bases. Germline V gene data show CDR1 as KGHDR and CDR2 as SFDVKD. The CDR3 is made up of 13 amino acids. J was trimmed by 6 bases and V by 5 bases; bases with no gene match: 4.

This chain connects TRBV20-1 to TRBJ2-4, with D perhaps TRBD1 or TRBD2 (7 bases each). The length of the CDR3 is 14 residues. Germline values: CDR1 DFQATT, CDR2 SNEGSKA (reference sequence). V was trimmed by 0 bases and J by 7 bases, leaving 13 bases between them. CDR3 sequence reads: CSARDWGGQNIQYF. The CDR3 DNA follows: TGCAGTGCTAGAGATTGGGGGGGACAGAACATTCAGTACTTC.

This clonotype showed up many times. The chain uses TRBV20-1 and TRBJ1-2; 7 bases fit TRBD1. This CDR3 is 14 amino acids long. The V gene end was trimmed by 6 bases and the J gene end by 4 bases; junction bases not matched to a gene: 11. Germline CDR1 is DFQATT and CDR2 is SNEGSKA (reference sequence). In nucleotides, the CDR3 is TGCAGTGCACCGACCTTTGACAGGGCCTATGGCTACACCTTC. It encodes CSAPTFDRAYGYTF.

This clonotype was detected only a few times. The genes are TRBV27 and TRBJ1-5; D is unresolved. V was cut by 4 bases and J by 4 bases, with 14 bases left in between. The CDR3 length is 15 residues. Germline V gene lookup returns CDR1 MNHEY and CDR2 SMNVEV (reference sequence). DNA of the CDR3: TGTGCCAGCAGTTCGTCCGGTGTCACTAATCAGCCCCAGCATTTT. Translated, it gives CASSSSGVTNQPQHF.

The chain links TRBV20-1 to TRBJ1-5, with D possibly matching TRBD1 (5 bases). In germline, CDR1 is DFQATT, CDR2 SNEGSKA (reference sequence). The length of the CDR3 is 13 residues. V was pared by 1 base and J by 4 bases, with 8 bases between. CDR3 protein: CSARGGRNQPQHF. Written as DNA, the CDR3 is TGCAGTGCTAGAGGGGGACGGAATCAGCCCCAGCATTTT.

This clonotype was seen a few times. The CDR3 spells CASSLWNSNQPQHF. CDR3 sequence (DNA): TGTGCCAGCAGTTTGTGGAATAGCAATCAGCCCCAGCATTTT. The chain joins TRBV12-3 or TRBV12-4 to TRBJ1-5, with D hard to call. The CDR3 runs to 14 residues. The V end lost 3 bases, the J end lost 0 bases, and 6 bases lay between the germline ends.

This clonotype was detected a few times. The genes are TRBV9 and TRBJ2-1, with D possibly being TRBD1 (6 bases). Germline V gives CDR1 SGDLS, CDR2 YYNGEE. The ends were cut back, 0 bases at V and 4 bases at J, with 11 bases in the middle. The CDR3 is 15 amino acids. CDR3: CASSVEGGSYNEQFF. In DNA form, the CDR3 reads TGTGCCAGCAGCGTAGAAGGGGGATCGTACAATGAGCAGTTCTTC.

There are many counts of this clonotype. This rearrangement joins TRBV18 to TRBJ2-7; 11 bases line up with TRBD1. The CDR3 loop spans 15 amino acids. Trimming cost V 5 bases and J 5 bases; bases outside gene matches: 8. Germline V gives CDR1 KGHSH, CDR2 LQKENI. Here the CDR3 reads CASSKWGQGENEQYF. DNA of the CDR3: TGTGCCAGCTCAAAATGGGGACAGGGGGAGAACGAGCAGTACTTC.

The gene calls are TRBV18 and TRBJ2-3; 7 bases align to TRBD2. Germline assignment: CDR1 KGHSH and CDR2 LQKENI. V shed 3 bases and J 3 bases; nucleotides not matched to a gene: 6. The CDR3 totals 15 residues. The CDR3 protein is CASSPQRGPTDTQYF. DNA of the CDR3: TGTGCCAGCTCACCCCAGCGGGGTCCAACAGATACGCAGTATTTT.

This clonotype was detected ten times or more. V and J are TRBV7-9 and TRBJ2-4; a possible D gene is TRBD1 (6 bases). CDR1 and CDR2 from the germline V gene are SEHNR and FQNEAQ (reference sequence). The CDR3 length is 15 residues. With 5 bases removed from V and 6 bases from J, the gap between germline ends came to 17 bases. The CDR3 here is CASSPRQELGNIQYF. In DNA form, the CDR3 reads TGTGCCAGCAGCCCCCGACAGGAATTGGGAAACATTCAGTACTTC.

This clonotype was seen many times. V is TRBV3-1 and J is TRBJ1-2; the match to TRBD1 covers 8 bases. J was trimmed by 4 bases and V by 1 base; bases with no gene match: 2. This CDR3 has 14 residues. CDR1 and CDR2 (germline): LGHDT, YNNKEL (reference sequence). CDR3 in DNA: TGTGCCAGCAGCCAAGCTACAGGGGGCTATGGCTACACCTTC. Translating gives CASSQATGGYGYTF.

This clonotype was counted ten times or more. The chain carries TRBV5-5 and TRBJ2-1, with D perhaps TRBD2 (6 bases). This CDR3 has 12 amino acids. V was pared by 4 bases and J by 10 bases, with 12 bases between. Germline values: CDR1 SGHKS, CDR2 YYEKEE (reference sequence). The CDR3 here is CASSGGWREQFF. The CDR3 region has the DNA TGTGCCAGCAGCGGGGGGTGGAGGGAGCAGTTCTTC.

At least ten counts were recorded for this clonotype. The chain uses TRBV29-1 and TRBJ2-4; D is unresolved. CDR1 and CDR2 (germline): SQVTM, ANQGSEA. The V and J ends lost 4 bases and 2 bases respectively, with 9 bases between them. The CDR3 runs 13 residues. CDR3 sequence reads: CSVGGGSKNIQYF. The DNA for the CDR3 is TGCAGCGTTGGCGGTGGGTCCAAAAACATTCAGTACTTC.

This clonotype was detected only a few times. V and J are TRBV19 and TRBJ1-1; D remains unclear. The V and J ends lost 3 bases and 1 base respectively, with 6 bases between them. The CDR3 covers 13 residues. Germline assignment: CDR1 LNHDA and CDR2 SQIVND (reference sequence). The CDR3 coding sequence is TGTGCCAGTAGTATCTCCAAGAACACTGAAGCTTTCTTT. Translation: CASSISKNTEAFF.

The CDR3 here is CASSGPYRGGEQYF. CDR3 bases: TGTGCCAGCAGTGGGCCCTACAGGGGTGGCGAGCAGTACTTC. The chain employs TRBV6-1 and TRBJ2-7; the match to TRBD1 covers 7 bases. From germline, CDR1 is MNHNS and CDR2 SASEGT. The CDR3 has 14 residues. With 4 bases clipped from V and 6 bases from J, the junction kept 9 bases outside the gene matches.

This clonotype was detected only a few times. The chain couples TRBV5-1 to TRBJ2-2, with D perhaps given as TRBD1 or TRBD2 (6 bases each). This CDR3 region has 13 residues. The V end lost 4 bases, the J end lost 7 bases, and 11 bases lay between the germline ends. CDR1 and CDR2 (germline): SGHRS, YFSETQ. The CDR3 DNA is TGCGCCAGCAGCCAGGAGGGGGTCGGGGAGCTGTTTTTT. It specifies CASSQEGVGELFF. The full variable domain, with the rest looked up from reference TRBV5-1 and TRBJ2-2, is KAGVTQTPRYLIKTRGQQVTLSCSPISGHRSVSWYQQTPGQGLQFLFEYFSETQRNKGNFPGRFSGRQFSNSRSEMNVSTLELGDSALYLCASSQEGVGELFFGEGSRLTVL.

This clonotype was found a few times. The V gene is TRBV7-2, the J gene TRBJ2-7; 8 nucleotides agree with TRBD2. Germline V gives CDR1 SGHTA, CDR2 FQGNSA. Germline trimming cut 3 bases from V and 0 bases from J; bases unmatched to any gene: 1. This CDR3 is built from 14 residues. The CDR3 DNA sequence: TGTGCCAGCAGCTTTAGCGGGGACTCCTACGAGCAGTACTTC. Translation gives CASSFSGDSYEQYF.

This clonotype was found a few times. V gene TRBV20-1 combines with J gene TRBJ2-1; 8 bases map to TRBD2. The CDR3 sequence is 15 residues long. Germline V gene sequence: CDR1 DFQATT, CDR2 SNEGSKA (reference sequence). V shed 0 bases, J shed 4 bases, and the junction held 5 bases outside the gene matches. CDR3 region: CSARETGGAYNEQFF. Here the CDR3 DNA reads TGCAGTGCTAGAGAGACGGGGGGGGCTTACAATGAGCAGTTCTTC.

V gene TRBV5-3 combines with J gene TRBJ2-1, with 11 bases identical to TRBD1. TRBV5-3 is an open reading frame, and its role is uncertain. The CDR3 runs to 23 residues. V shed 7 bases and J 8 bases; nucleotides not matched to a gene: 35. CDR3 protein: CARDAGQGVWFLAGRLGLHEQFF. As DNA, the CDR3 is TGTGCCAGAGACGCGGGACAGGGGGTTTGGTTTCTAGCGGGGCGGCTCGGATTGCATGAGCAGTTCTTC.

This clonotype has at least ten counts. This chain uses TRBV18 with TRBJ2-7, with TRBD1 matching 8 bases. Germline V gene sequence: CDR1 KGHSH, CDR2 LQKENI. The CDR3 loop spans 14 amino acids. J lost 7 bases, V lost 3 bases, and 8 bases had no gene match. The CDR3 here is CASSPNTGGWEQYV. The CDR3 nucleotides are TGTGCCAGCTCACCGAACACAGGGGGATGGGAGCAGTACGTC.

This clonotype was observed many times. The chain has TRBV5-1 and TRBJ2-2; the match to TRBD1 covers 7 bases. V was pared by 4 bases and J by 6 bases, with 6 bases of the junction left unmatched. From germline, CDR1 is SGHRS and CDR2 YFSETQ. The CDR3 runs to 14 residues. CDR3 coding DNA: TGCGCCAGCAGCGGCCACAGGGGTCCCGGGGAGCTGTTTTTT. Encoded protein: CASSGHRGPGELFF.

This clonotype was observed at least ten times. The rearrangement uses TRBV5-1 and TRBJ2-3; no reliable D call. Trimming took 5 bases from V and 4 from J, leaving 5 bases between them. The CDR3 consists of 11 residues. The germline CDR1 and CDR2 sequences are SGHRS and YFSETQ. CDR3 protein: CASRAADTQYF. The CDR3 nucleotides are TGCGCCAGCAGGGCGGCAGATACGCAGTATTTT.